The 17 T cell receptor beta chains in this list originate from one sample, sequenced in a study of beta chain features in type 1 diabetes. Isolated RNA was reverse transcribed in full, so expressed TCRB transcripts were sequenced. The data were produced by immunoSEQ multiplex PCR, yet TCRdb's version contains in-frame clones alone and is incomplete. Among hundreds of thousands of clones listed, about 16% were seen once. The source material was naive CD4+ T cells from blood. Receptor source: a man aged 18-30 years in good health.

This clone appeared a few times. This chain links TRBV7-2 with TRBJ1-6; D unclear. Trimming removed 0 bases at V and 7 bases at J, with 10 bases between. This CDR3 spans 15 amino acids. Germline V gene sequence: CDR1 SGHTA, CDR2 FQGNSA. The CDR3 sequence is CASSLAVAGNSPLHF. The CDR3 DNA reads TGTGCCAGCAGCTTAGCGGTGGCGGGGAATTCACCCCTCCACTTT.

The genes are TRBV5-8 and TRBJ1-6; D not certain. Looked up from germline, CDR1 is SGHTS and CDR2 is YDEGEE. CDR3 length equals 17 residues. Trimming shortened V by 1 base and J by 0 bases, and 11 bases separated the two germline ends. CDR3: CASSLNLGSSYNSPLHF. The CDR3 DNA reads TGTGCCAGCAGCTTGAATTTGGGGAGCTCCTATAATTCACCCCTCCACTTT.

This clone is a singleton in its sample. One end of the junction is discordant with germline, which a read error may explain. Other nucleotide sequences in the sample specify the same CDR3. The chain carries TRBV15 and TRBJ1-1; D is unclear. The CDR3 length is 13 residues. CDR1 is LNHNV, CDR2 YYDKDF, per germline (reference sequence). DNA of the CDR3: TGTGCCACCAGCAGAGATCAAGGGTCTGAAGCCTTCTTT. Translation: CATSRDQGSEAFF.

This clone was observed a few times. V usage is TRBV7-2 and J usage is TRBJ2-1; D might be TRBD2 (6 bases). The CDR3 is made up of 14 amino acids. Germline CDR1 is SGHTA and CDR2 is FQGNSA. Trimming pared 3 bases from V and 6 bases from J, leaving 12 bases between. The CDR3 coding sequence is TGTGCCAGCAGCTTGGTCGTGGAGGGCAATGAGCAGTTCTTC. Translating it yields CASSLVVEGNEQFF.

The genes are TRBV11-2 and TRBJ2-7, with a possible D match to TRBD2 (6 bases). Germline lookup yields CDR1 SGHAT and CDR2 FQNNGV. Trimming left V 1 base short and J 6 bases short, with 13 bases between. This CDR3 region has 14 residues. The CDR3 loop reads CASSLVGYGGEQYF. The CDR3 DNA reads TGTGCCAGCAGCTTAGTGGGTTACGGGGGCGAGCAGTACTTC.

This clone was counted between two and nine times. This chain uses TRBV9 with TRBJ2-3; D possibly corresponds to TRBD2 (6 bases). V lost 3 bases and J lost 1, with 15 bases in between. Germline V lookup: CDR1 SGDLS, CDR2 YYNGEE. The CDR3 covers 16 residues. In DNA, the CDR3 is TGTGCCAGCAGCGCCCTTGGGGGGAAGGGCACAGATACGCAGTATTTT. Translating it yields CASSALGGKGTDTQYF.

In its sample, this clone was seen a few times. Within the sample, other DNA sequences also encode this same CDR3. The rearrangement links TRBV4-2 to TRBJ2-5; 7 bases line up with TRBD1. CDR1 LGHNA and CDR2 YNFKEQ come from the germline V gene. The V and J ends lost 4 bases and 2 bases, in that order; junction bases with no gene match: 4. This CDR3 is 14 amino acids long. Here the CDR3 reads CASSPRQGQETQYF. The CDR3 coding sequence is TGTGCCAGCAGCCCTAGACAGGGACAAGAGACCCAGTACTTC.

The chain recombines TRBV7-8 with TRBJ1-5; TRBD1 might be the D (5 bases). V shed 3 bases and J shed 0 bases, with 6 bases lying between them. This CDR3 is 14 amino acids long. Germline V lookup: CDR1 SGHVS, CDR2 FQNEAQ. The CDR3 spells CASSLTDSNQPQHF. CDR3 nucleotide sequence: TGTGCCAGCAGCTTGACAGATAGCAATCAGCCCCAGCATTTT.

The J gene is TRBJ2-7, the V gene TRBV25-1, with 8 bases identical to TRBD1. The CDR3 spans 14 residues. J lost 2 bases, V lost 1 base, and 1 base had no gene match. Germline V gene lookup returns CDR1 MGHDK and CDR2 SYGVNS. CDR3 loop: CASSESGQAYEQYF. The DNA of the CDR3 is TGTGCCAGCAGTGAATCGGGACAGGCCTACGAGCAGTACTTC.

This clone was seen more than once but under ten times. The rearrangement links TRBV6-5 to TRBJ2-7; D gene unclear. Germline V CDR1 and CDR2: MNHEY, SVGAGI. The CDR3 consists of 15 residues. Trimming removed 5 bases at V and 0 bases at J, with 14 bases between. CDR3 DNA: TGTGCCAGCAGTGCCCGGGCTCTGCCCTCCTACGAGCAGTACTTC. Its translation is CASSARALPSYEQYF.

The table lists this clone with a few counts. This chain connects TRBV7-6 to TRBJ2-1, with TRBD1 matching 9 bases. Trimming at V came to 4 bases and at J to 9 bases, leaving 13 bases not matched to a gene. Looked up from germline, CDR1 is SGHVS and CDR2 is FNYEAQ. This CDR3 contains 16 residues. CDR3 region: CASSSRRQQGAGEQFF. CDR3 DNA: TGTGCCAGCAGCTCCCGCCGCCAACAGGGGGCGGGTGAGCAGTTCTTC.

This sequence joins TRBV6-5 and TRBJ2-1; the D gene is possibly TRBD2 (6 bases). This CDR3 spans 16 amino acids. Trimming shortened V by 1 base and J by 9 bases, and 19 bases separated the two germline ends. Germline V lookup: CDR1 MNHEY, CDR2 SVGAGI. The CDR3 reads CASSYLTSRSHFEQFF. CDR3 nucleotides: TGTGCCAGCAGTTACTTGACTAGTCGCTCACACTTTGAGCAGTTCTTC.

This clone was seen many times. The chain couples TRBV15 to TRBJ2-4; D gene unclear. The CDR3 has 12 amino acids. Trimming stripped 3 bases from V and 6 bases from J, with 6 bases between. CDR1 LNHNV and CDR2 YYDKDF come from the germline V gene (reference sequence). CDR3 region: CATSRARNIQYF. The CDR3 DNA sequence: TGTGCCACCAGCAGGGCGAGAAACATTCAGTACTTC.

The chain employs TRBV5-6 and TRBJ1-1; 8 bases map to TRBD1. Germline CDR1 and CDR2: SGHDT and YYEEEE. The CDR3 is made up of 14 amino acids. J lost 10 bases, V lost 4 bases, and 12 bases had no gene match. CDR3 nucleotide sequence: TGTGCCAGCAGCCCGGACAGGGTTGGGACTCGAGCTTTCTTT. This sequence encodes CASSPDRVGTRAFF.

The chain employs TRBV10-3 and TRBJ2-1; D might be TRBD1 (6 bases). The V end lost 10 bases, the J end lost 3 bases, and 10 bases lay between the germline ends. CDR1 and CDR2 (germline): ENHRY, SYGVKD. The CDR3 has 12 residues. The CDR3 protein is CATGQSYNEQFF. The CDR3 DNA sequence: TGTGCCACCGGACAGAGCTACAATGAGCAGTTCTTC.

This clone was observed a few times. The CDR3 loop is CASSQQGSYNEQFF. For the CDR3, the DNA is TGCGCCAGCAGTCAGCAGGGTTCCTACAATGAGCAGTTCTTC. The chain joins TRBV5-1 to TRBJ2-1; D may be TRBD1 (5 bases). The V end was cut by 5 bases, the J end by 1 base, with 10 bases between. Germline CDR1 is SGHRS and CDR2 is YFSETQ. CDR3 length: 14 amino acids.

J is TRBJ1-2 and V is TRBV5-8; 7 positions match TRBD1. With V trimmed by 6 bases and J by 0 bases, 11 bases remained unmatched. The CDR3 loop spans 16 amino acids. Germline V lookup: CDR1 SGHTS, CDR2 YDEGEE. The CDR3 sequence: CASTYSRQGANYGYTF. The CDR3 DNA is TGTGCCAGCACCTACTCCCGTCAGGGGGCTAACTATGGCTACACCTTC.